Sequencing of this T cell receptor beta chain was carried out in a study of Tregs in tolerant kidney transplant recipients. For this clone: Its specificity is unknown. Read coverage stops 3 residues before the CDR3 terminus; the germline J gene supplies the remainder.

Germline V CDR1 and CDR2: SGHRS, YFSETQ. The CDR3 loop spans 15 amino acids. Trimming shortened V by 0 bases and J by 5 bases, and 12 bases separated the two germline ends. Study observations and caveats: Antigen-driven expansion was suggested because donor-specific Tregs expanded more than all Tregs in tolerant patients.

CD4+CD25+CD127- Tregs, CD4+CD25- non-Tregs, CD4 and CD8 cells were sorted. Using immunoSEQ multiplex PCR, the repertoire was profiled, and TCRdb retains in-frame clones only, with some absent. The sample has 50,000 to 65,000 clones. The receptor was isolated from a human donor who received a combined kidney and bone marrow transplant. The chain is built from TRBV5-1 and TRBJ1-5; D might be TRBD1 (6 bases). Source: CD4+ T cells from blood, taken before the transplant. The covered CDR3 bases are TGCGCCAGCAGCTTGGATACAGGGCTTTATCAGCCC. This gives the protein CASSLDTGLYQP. The complete CDR3 reads CASSLDTGLYQPQHF.